This T cell receptor (beta chain) was retrieved from a study of cytomegalovirus exposure and HLA in healthy donors. The CDR3 loop spans 13 amino acids. V lost 5 bases to trimming and J lost 8 bases; unmatched junction nucleotides: 7. Looked up from germline, CDR1 is LNHDA and CDR2 is SQIVND (reference sequence). Details on this clone: The antigen is undetermined.

Use of 60 Vbeta and 13 Jbeta primers characterized the PCR. The data were produced by immunoSEQ multiplex PCR, yet TCRdb's version contains in-frame clones alone and is incomplete. The sample shows about 150,000 clones, roughly 79% of them seen only once. Regarding the study as a whole: An analysis was carried out at a later point. It showed that HLA-associated TCR beta chains were more clonally expanded than equally common non-associated chains.

This receptor was taken from a man in his forties in good health and CMV-seronegative. The V call is TRBV19, the J call TRBJ1-2, with TRBD1 matching over 8 bases. Sequenced sample: PBMCs. The CDR3 nucleotides are TGTGCCAGTAGTGGACAGGGCGTATACGGCTACACCTTC. This encodes CASSGQGVYGYTF.